The 5 T cell receptor beta chains below were found in one sample sequenced in a study of cytomegalovirus exposure and HLA in healthy donors. 13 Jbeta primers and 60 Vbeta primers were used for the PCR. Data came from immunoSEQ multiplex PCR; TCRdb stores just in-frame clones and leaves some out. The table records 95,000 to 100,000 clones, 60% to 85% of them present only once. The sample taken for sequencing was PBMCs. These receptor sequences come from a man between 50 and 59 years old in good health and CMV-seronegative.

This clone was seen just once. A read error may produce the germline difference seen at one junction end. The chain combines TRBV5-4 with TRBJ1-2, with D perhaps matching TRBD1 (5 bases). CDR1 is SGHNT and CDR2 is YYREEE in the germline V gene (reference sequence). The CDR3 loop spans 14 amino acids. The CDR3 here is CAGSPIRETGGYTF. The CDR3 DNA follows: TGTGCCGGCAGCCCTATCAGGGAAACCGGAGGCTACACCTTC.

This CDR3 is CASSLGLAGGTTREQYF. CDR3 DNA sequence: TGTGCCAGCAGCCTGGGACTAGCGGGAGGCACTACTCGCGAGCAGTACTTC. The V gene is TRBV7-8, the J gene TRBJ2-7; 15 nucleotides align to TRBD2. The CDR3 sequence is 17 residues long. Trimming at V came to 5 bases and at J to 6 bases, leaving 11 bases not matched to a gene. From germline, CDR1 is SGHVS and CDR2 FQNEAQ.

The genes are TRBV2 and TRBJ2-3; D is perhaps TRBD2 (5 bases). The CDR3 has 15 residues. With 2 bases removed from V and 0 bases from J, the gap between germline ends came to 9 bases. Looked up from germline, CDR1 is SNHLY and CDR2 is FYNNEI. The CDR3 bases are TGTGCCAGCAGTGAATTATGGACTAGCACAGATACGCAGTATTTT. Translated, it gives CASSELWTSTDTQYF.

The chain has TRBV28 and TRBJ1-1; TRBD1 matches at 9 bases. Germline values: CDR1 MDHEN, CDR2 SYDVKM. This CDR3 comprises 15 residues. Losses at the gene ends were 7 bases for V and 6 bases for J; bases not matched to a gene: 12. CDR3 bases: TGTGCCAGCATCTACTTACAGGGGGCGCGGGCTGAAGCTTTCTTT. It codes for CASIYLQGARAEAFF.

This chain joins TRBV28 and TRBJ2-3; the match to TRBD2 covers 7 bases. The germline V gene encodes CDR1 MDHEN and CDR2 SYDVKM. V lost 5 bases and J lost 0; bases outside the gene matches: 8. The CDR3 is 16 amino acids. The CDR3 nucleotides are TGTGCCAGCAGTCGCCAGACTAGCAGAAGCACAGATACGCAGTATTTT. As protein: CASSRQTSRSTDTQYF. Full variable domain (remainder filled in from reference TRBV28 and TRBJ2-3): DVKVTQSSRYLVKRTGEKVFLECVQDMDHENMFWYRQDPGLGLRLIYFSYDVKMKEKGDIPEGYSVSREKKERFSLILESASTNQTSMYLCASSRQTSRSTDTQYFGPGTRLTVL.